The rows below give T cell receptor beta chains drawn from one sample of a study of control samples from healthy donors and cancer patients. Here immunoSEQ multiplex PCR was the method, and the copy in TCRdb shows in-frame clones only, minus some. The profile shows 150,000 to 200,000 clones, almost 90% of them singletons. Sequencing was performed on blood. The origin of the receptors is a woman between 45 and 60 years old in good health. The CDR3 runs from the conserved cysteine through the conserved F or W.

>TRBV28|14|TRBJ2-7
CASRPRAPPYEQYF
>TRBV5-6|14|TRBJ2-7
CASSQQGRTYEQYF
>TRBV7-2|14|TRBJ1-3
CASSFPSRGNTIYF
>TRBV5-5|19|TRBJ1-4
CASSQPLRGRDRANEKLFF
>TRBV24-1|15|TRBJ1-1
CATSDSRQANTEAFF
>TRBV7-9|15|TRBJ1-2
CASSLAVAGFYGYTF
>TRBV9|14|TRBJ2-7
CASSVAIEGNEQYF
>TRBV18|13|TRBJ1-1
CASSPTTGSEAFF
>TRBV19|15|TRBJ2-2
CASSPGTANTGELFF
>TRBV5-1|16|TRBJ1-4
CASSSVPQGGIEKLFF
>TRBV6-5|16|TRBJ2-7
CASSYETSGSSYEQYF
>TRBV6-5|13|TRBJ1-1
CASSSTGPTEAFF
>TRBV7-7|15|TRBJ2-3
CASSRGTAFTDTQYF
>TRBV28|15|TRBJ2-5
CASSSPGGGQETQYF
>TRBV7-3|15|TRBJ2-5
CASSARGGAGETQYF
>TRBV7-3|11|TRBJ1-6
CASSPRPPLHF
>TRBV6-2/TRBV6-3|15|TRBJ1-2
CASSLPYRGNYGYTF
>TRBV9|14|TRBJ1-1
CASSAGQRSTSAFF
>TRBV7-8|14|TRBJ1-2
CASSLEGALYGYTF
>TRBV27|15|TRBJ1-5
CASSLSTRHFQPQHF
>TRBV6-1|16|TRBJ2-4
CASSESGGASKNIQYF
>TRBV30|16|TRBJ1-2
CAWSVRGTGALYGYTF
>TRBV9|18|TRBJ2-3
CASSPRGGAGGFTDTQYF
>TRBV10-3|15|TRBJ1-3
CAIRARGGVGNTIYF
>TRBV19|13|TRBJ1-1
CATSLEGKTEAFF
>TRBV2|15|TRBJ2-2
CASRLSTGGRGELFF
>TRBV3-1/TRBV3-2|13|TRBJ1-5
CASSRDNNQPQHF
>TRBV11-2|15|TRBJ1-1
CASSLWGGPNTEAFF
>TRBV11-3|17|TRBJ2-5
CASSERAGTTMKETQYF
>TRBV7-9|12|TRBJ1-2
CASSRPGYGYTF
>TRBV6-5|15|TRBJ2-1
CASSYAGATYNEQFF
>TRBV5-4|16|TRBJ2-5
CASRPGTSGLQETQYF
>TRBV3-1/TRBV3-2|17|TRBJ2-1
CASSPRVAGAVYNEQFF
>TRBV4-2|16|TRBJ1-2
CASSQAVGTGRYGYTF
>TRBV10-3|13|TRBJ2-1
CATGQGPYNEQFF
>TRBV7-2|17|TRBJ1-5
CASTLNRDSLYNQPQHF
>TRBV5-1|15|TRBJ1-5
CASSSDGFSNQPQHF
>TRBV6-2/TRBV6-3|13|TRBJ1-1
CASSRNPGTEAFF
>TRBV4-1|15|TRBJ2-5
CASSQLKGQQETQYF
>TRBV5-6|14|TRBJ1-2
CASSLGRGLDGYTF